The T cell receptor (beta chain) under discussion was sequenced for a study of cytomegalovirus exposure and HLA in healthy donors. Study details: Among the approximately 400 donors who were genotyped, roughly 85% fell in the genetic ancestry cluster that is associated with self-reported Caucasian donors. Findings of the study overall: For most subjects, TCR beta sequences were reported to predict HLA-A and HLA-B alleles with accuracy. Within an earlier analysis, most TCR beta V segments proved productive either about 90% or about 30% of the time.

V shed 4 bases and J shed 15 bases, with 7 bases lying between them. The germline gives CDR1 MDHEN, CDR2 SYDVKM. This CDR3 is 10 amino acids long. 60 Vbeta and 13 Jbeta primers were used in PCR. Methods used by the authors: Later, about 80 million unique TCR beta chains were counted in an analysis, and roughly 11 million of them were shared. Sequenced by immunoSEQ multiplex PCR; TCRdb stores in-frame clones only, minus some. V and J calls and clone size are copied from that table; D and trimming were computed from the DNA. This sample carries around 120,000 clones, about three quarters of them seen once, and the ten largest clones take around 0.92%. With regard to this clone: The antigen is unknown.

This sequence joins TRBV28 and TRBJ1-6; TRBD1 is a possible D gene (6 bases). The sample comprised PBMCs. The origin of this receptor is a human donor in good health. The CDR3 spells CASSSGDLHF. In nucleotides, the CDR3 is TGTGCCAGCAGTTCAGGGGACCTCCACTTT.